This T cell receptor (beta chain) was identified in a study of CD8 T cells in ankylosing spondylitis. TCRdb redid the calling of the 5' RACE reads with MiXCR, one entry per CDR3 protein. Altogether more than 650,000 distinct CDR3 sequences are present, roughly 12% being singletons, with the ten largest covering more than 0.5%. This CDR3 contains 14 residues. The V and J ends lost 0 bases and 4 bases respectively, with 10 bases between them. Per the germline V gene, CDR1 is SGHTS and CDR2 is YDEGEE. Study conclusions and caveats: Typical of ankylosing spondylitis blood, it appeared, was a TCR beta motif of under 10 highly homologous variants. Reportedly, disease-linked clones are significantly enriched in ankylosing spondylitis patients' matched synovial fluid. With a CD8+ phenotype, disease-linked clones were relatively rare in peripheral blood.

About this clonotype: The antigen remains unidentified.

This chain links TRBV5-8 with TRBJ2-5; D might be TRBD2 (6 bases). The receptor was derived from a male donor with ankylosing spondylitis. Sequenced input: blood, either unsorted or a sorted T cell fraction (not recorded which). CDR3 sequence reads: CASSLGDWGETQYF. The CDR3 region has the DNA TGTGCCAGCAGCTTGGGGGACTGGGGAGAGACCCAGTACTTC.